This TCR beta chain was documented in a study of immune evolution from preneoplasia to lung adenocarcinoma. The study, taken as a whole, reports: Later-stage lesions appeared to have more T cells, more diversity, less clonality.

About this clone itself: Antigen specificity is unknown.

The assay was immunoSEQ multiplex PCR, and TCRdb's table has in-frame clones only and misses some. The sample contains 2,100 or so clones, around 75% of which appear only once. The CDR3 has 13 amino acids. V lost 0 bases and J lost 4, with 7 bases in between. Germline V gives CDR1 SGDLS, CDR2 YYNGEE. Each case's diagnosis was confirmed by two pathologists on H&E. The sequenced sample consisted of FFPE minimally invasive lung adenocarcinoma tissue. The clonotype was recovered from a person aged 60 to 80 with lung adenocarcinoma. This chain links TRBV9 with TRBJ1-2, with no clear D. The CDR3 is CASSVALGYGYTF. DNA of the CDR3: TGTGCCAGCAGCGTAGCTTTGGGCTATGGCTACACCTTC.